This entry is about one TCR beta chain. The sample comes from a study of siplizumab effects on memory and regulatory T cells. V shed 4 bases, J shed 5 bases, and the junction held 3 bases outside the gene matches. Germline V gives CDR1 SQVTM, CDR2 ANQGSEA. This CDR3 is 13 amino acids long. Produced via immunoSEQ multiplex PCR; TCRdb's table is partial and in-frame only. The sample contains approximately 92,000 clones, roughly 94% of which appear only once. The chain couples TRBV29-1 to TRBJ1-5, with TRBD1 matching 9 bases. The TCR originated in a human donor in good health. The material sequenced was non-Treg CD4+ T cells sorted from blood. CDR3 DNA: TGCAGCGTTGCGACAGGGGGGGATCAGCCCCAGCATTTT. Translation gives CSVATGGDQPQHF.